This entry describes one TCR beta chain. Antigen unknown. This sample is drawn from a study of OX40 agonist ivuxolimab in advanced cancers. Study-wide background: A history of anti-PD-1, anti-PD-L1 or anti-CTLA-4 therapy was acceptable, and 30% to 45% had some. Partial responses were observed in three patients, of whom one had hepatocellular carcinoma and two had cutaneous melanoma. Whole-study findings and limits: Average numbers of expanded clones were greater in CD8+ T cells than in CD4+.

The table came from immunoSEQ multiplex PCR; TCRdb's copy has only in-frame clones and leaves some out. Altogether approximately 74,000 clones are present, just over 90% being singletons, with the ten largest covering more than 4.5%. The CDR3 extends over 13 amino acids. V dropped 3 bases and J dropped 2 bases, with 7 bases sitting between them. The germline V gene has CDR1 MNHEY and CDR2 SMNVEV (reference sequence). Sequences were derived from CD4+ or CD8+ T cells sorted from blood, sampled in a trial of the OX40 agonist ivuxolimab. This TCR was recovered from an adult with an advanced solid tumor such as melanoma, head and neck, liver or kidney cancer. The rearrangement links TRBV27 to TRBJ1-1; D call uncertain. CDR3 nucleotides: TGTGCCAGCAGTTTCAATAGCAACACTGAAGCTTTCTTT. Encoded protein: CASSFNSNTEAFF.